The rows below give T cell receptor beta chains drawn from one sample of a study of shared clonotypes between healthy human individuals. Clones were read by immunoSEQ multiplex PCR, and TCRdb kept only the in-frame ones, dropping some. The repertoire has 560,000 or so clones, 90% to 97% of them found once; the top ten carry roughly 0.12%. Input material: naive CD8+ T cells sorted from blood. The receptors originated from a woman in her thirties in good health. CDR3s include the opening cysteine and the closing phenylalanine or tryptophan. The order of the fields is V gene, CDR3 length, CDR3 protein.

>TRBV28|12
CASSTGTYEQYF
>TRBV4-1|14
CASSGPGGGNEQFF
>TRBV5-1|11
CASSDYNEQFF
>TRBV14|13
CASSQVRGLEAFF
>TRBV5-4|15
CASSPRDRGWETQYF
>TRBV13|15
CASSWFLAGESEQYF
>TRBV4-1|17
CASSQDFVRRGREKLFF
>TRBV29-1|11
CSVGETYEQYF
>TRBV7-9|12
CASSTGNTEAFF
>TRBV5-1|16
CASSPFIGQGGYGYTF
>TRBV27|14
CASWAGGTLYEQYF
>TRBV27|12
CASRQGHTEAFF
>TRBV7-6|12
CASSLRGETQYF
>TRBV4-1|16
CASSQDRGTLSDTQYF
>TRBV5-5|14
CASSLEPEEETQYF
>TRBV27|16
CASSPSVGPKSYEQYF